This T cell receptor (beta chain) is from a study of T-cell reconstitution after alpha-beta-depleted transplantation in children (dated by TCRdb to the mid-2010s). At the level of the whole study: Using TCR repertoire profiling, the study quantitatively followed how T-cell immune reconstitution unfolded in children after TCRalphabeta/CD19-depleted allogeneic hematopoietic cell transplantation. Points the paper makes about the study in general: Over the following months the frequencies of hyperexpanded clones went down, and after one year T-cell counts and TCRbeta diversity were mostly credited to newly produced T cells. About two months after transplant, the apparently early recovery of alphabetaT-cell counts reportedly depended on just several hundred clones that had expanded rapidly and came from non-depleted graft cells. In some patients, the high TCRbeta diversity seen at day 60 was put down to recipient T cells and intrathymic progenitors that had survived conditioning.

The germline V and J ends show losses of 0 bases and 0 bases respectively, and no gene match explains 6 bases of the junction. CDR1 SGHRS and CDR2 YFSETQ were looked up in the germline V gene. The CDR3, from cysteine to phenylalanine, totals 16 residues. The sequence is cut down to CDR3 DNA, 48 bases in frame from base 1. This clonotype occurred many times. The target of this receptor is not known. Base qualities are not at hand, and no much larger clone is one base apart. What the treatment or condition label conveys for this sample: allogeneic hematopoietic cell transplantation with graft depleted of TCRalphabeta T cells and CD19 B cells. Transplant recipients were children who received TCRalphabeta/CD19-depleted allogeneic hematopoietic cell grafts. The library was generated by PCR. The listed sequencing device is Illumina HiSeq 2500. TCR library preparation used molecular barcoding, with unique molecular identifiers applied to normalize quantification of the TCRbeta repertoire. In TCRdb, the public reads were trimmed at Q25 with fastp and aligned with MiXCR, with productive beta chains retained. Every distinct CDR3 protein forms one entry, paired with its most common genes and DNA. The table for this sample lists around 450,000 distinct CDR3 sequences; approximately 10% of them were counted only once. About 2% of the sample comes from the top ten.

This clonotype originated in a child aged 2-15 years with inherited bone marrow failure, due to receive a stem cell transplant. Material: PBMCs, obtained before TCRalphabeta/CD19-depleted stem cell transplant. This chain joins TRBV5-1 to TRBJ2-7; TRBD2 lines up with 7 middle nucleotides. The nucleotide sequence reads as follows: TGCGCCAGCAGCTTGGGGTGGGGAGGGAGCTCCTACGAGCAGTACTTC. It is translated as CASSLGWGGSSYEQYF.